In its sample, the clone carrying this T cell receptor beta chain was seen a few times. This sample is drawn from a study of cytomegalovirus exposure and HLA in healthy donors. The PCR was carried out with 60 Vbeta primers and 13 Jbeta primers. Clones were sequenced by immunoSEQ multiplex PCR, and TCRdb holds only the in-frame ones, with some missing. The data show 30,000 to 40,000 clones, 82% seen once. The CDR3 extends over 15 amino acids. With 3 bases clipped from V and 1 base from J, the junction kept 4 bases outside the gene matches. Germline-derived CDR1 and CDR2 are SEHNR and FQNEAQ (reference sequence).

The chain couples TRBV7-9 to TRBJ2-5; 8 bases are a match to TRBD1. Input material: PBMCs. This receptor was identified in a woman under 30 in good health and CMV-seropositive. The CDR3 coding sequence is TGTGCCAGCAGCTTTCCCGGGACAGGCCAAGAGACCCAGTACTTC. This sequence encodes CASSFPGTGQETQYF.